This is a list of T cell receptor beta chains from one sample in a study of identical twins. TCRdb fed the 5' RACE reads into MiXCR, producing one record per CDR3 protein. Found here are 230,000 or so distinct CDR3 sequences, around 8% of them singletons; the top ten hold roughly 3.1%. This sample also appeared in a second study, on yellow fever vaccine responses in identical twins.

Sequencing used CD8+ T cells sorted from blood. Receptor source: a woman aged 18-35 years in good health. Each CDR3 is given without its conserved first and last residue. Expanded clones are given a class, and other clones once, few, many or no size at all.

j_call clone_size v_call cdr3_length cdr3_aa
TRBJ2-7 few TRBV28 15 ASSAERLAGQGYEQY
TRBJ2-7 many TRBV7-6 12 ASSLGQGLYEQY
TRBJ2-7 many TRBV7-9 11 ASSQTGPYEQY
TRBJ2-3 many TRBV28 14 ASSLQAGVRTDTQY
TRBJ2-1 few TRBV7-6 14 ASSLWVGSAYNEQF
TRBJ1-2 - TRBV27 12 ASSEGQGILGYT
TRBJ2-7 many TRBV7-2 12 ASSYGQGTYEQY
TRBJ2-1 many TRBV7-9 15 ASSLVSSGDNYNEQF
TRBJ2-7 few TRBV7-9 13 ASSSVQGSAYEQY
TRBJ2-3 many TRBV7-9 9 ASSSERAQY
TRBJ2-2 - TRBV5-6 16 ASSFRLAVLSNTGELF
TRBJ2-3 many TRBV5-1 15 ASSLDFSGGLRDTQY
TRBJ1-1 - TRBV3-1 13 ASTQSGDLNTEAF
TRBJ2-1 few TRBV27 14 ASSPQVGVSYNEQF
TRBJ2-7 few TRBV7-9 13 ASSLGDRNSYEQY
TRBJ2-7 - TRBV20-1 14 SARDSPGLAPFEQY
TRBJ2-7 few TRBV11-2 15 ASSLDQEGQGSYEQY
TRBJ2-1 few TRBV6-2/TRBV6-3 11 ASSYSGTNEQF
TRBJ2-1 - TRBV20-1 13 SADPRGVPYNEQF
TRBJ2-7 - TRBV7-9 12 ASSLRDKPYEQY
TRBJ2-2 - TRBV12-3/TRBV12-4 18 ASSFFVEGLWDSETGELF
TRBJ2-7 - TRBV7-2 10 ASSPDYDEQY
TRBJ1-1 few TRBV7-8 13 ASSLDRDLDTEAF
TRBJ2-7 few TRBV23-1 17 ASTSTKPREVGNTYEQY
TRBJ1-2 - TRBV12-3/TRBV12-4 13 ASSSADWTFYGYT